The following is a TCR beta chain sequence with its context. Its antigen is currently unknown. Previously described methods and listed TCR primers were employed for the bulk TCR libraries. Each CDR3 protein is one row after TCRdb ran MiXCR on the PCR reads. The sample has approximately 54,000 distinct CDR3 sequences, almost 25% seen once. The data were obtained in a study of molecular identifiers for immune sequencing clone quantification. General study findings and limits: Under 1% of molecules in naive cells, but over 98% of effector molecules, belonged to clones above 20 RNA copies. Among 800,000 to 1,000,000 naive cells, spiked Jurkat TCR RNA from a single cell was reportedly detectable.

Germline V gene sequence: CDR1 DFQATT, CDR2 SNEGSKA (reference sequence). The V end was cut by 5 bases, the J end by 0 bases, with 11 bases between. The CDR3 is 14 amino acids. Libraries of naive CD8 cells were prepared from around 20,000 to 1,000,000 sorted cells using 10%, 30% or 50% RNA. This TCR came from a human donor in good health. Some libraries in this study had Jurkat cell RNA spiked in. Sequenced material: naive CD8+ T cells from blood, with Jurkat cell RNA spiked in. As to subset: FACS-sorted CD8+CD4-CCR7+CD45RA+ naive T cells. This chain joins TRBV20-1 and TRBJ2-4, with D tentatively TRBD1 (6 bases). For the CDR3, the DNA is TGCAGTGCTCCCGCAGGGGTAGCCAAAAACATTCAGTACTTC. The encoded protein is CSAPAGVAKNIQYF.